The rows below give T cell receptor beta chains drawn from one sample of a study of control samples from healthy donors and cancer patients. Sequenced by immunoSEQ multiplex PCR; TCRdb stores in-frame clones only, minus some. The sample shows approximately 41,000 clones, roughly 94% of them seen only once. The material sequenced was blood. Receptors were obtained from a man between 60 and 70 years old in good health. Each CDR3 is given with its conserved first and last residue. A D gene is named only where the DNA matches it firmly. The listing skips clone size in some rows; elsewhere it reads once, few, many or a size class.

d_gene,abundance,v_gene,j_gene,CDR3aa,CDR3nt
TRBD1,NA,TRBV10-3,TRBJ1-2,CATETGGRGGYGYTF,TGTGCCACTGAGACAGGGGGCAGAGGAGGCTATGGCTACACCTTC
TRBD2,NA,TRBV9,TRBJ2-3,CASSVSVAGGTDTQYF,TGTGCCAGCAGCGTGTCTGTAGCGGGGGGCACAGATACGCAGTATTTT
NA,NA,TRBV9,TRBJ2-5,CASSVQGGAFETQYF,TGTGCCAGCAGCGTCCAAGGCGGTGCGTTCGAGACCCAGTACTTC
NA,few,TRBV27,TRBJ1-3,CASVGRDSGNTIYF,TGTGCCAGCGTGGGCCGGGACTCTGGAAACACCATATATTTT
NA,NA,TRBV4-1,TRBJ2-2,CASSQDAGSNTGELFF,TGCGCCAGCAGCCAAGATGCCGGGTCGAACACCGGGGAGCTGTTTTTT
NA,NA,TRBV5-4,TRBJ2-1,CASSLGRNYNEQFF,TGTGCCAGCAGCTTGGGGCGAAACTACAATGAGCAGTTCTTC
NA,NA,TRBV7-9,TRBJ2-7,CASRLGPYEQYF,TGTGCCAGCAGGCTAGGCCCTTACGAGCAGTACTTC
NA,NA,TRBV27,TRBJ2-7,CASSLSIISASYEQYF,TGTGCCAGCAGTTTATCGATAATTAGCGCCAGCTACGAGCAGTACTTC
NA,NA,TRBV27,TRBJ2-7,CASRDSYEQYF,TGTGCCAGCAGGGACAGCTACGAGCAGTACTTC
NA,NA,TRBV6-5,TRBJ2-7,CASSFGQRPYEQYF,TGTGCCAGCAGTTTCGGACAGAGACCCTACGAGCAGTACTTC
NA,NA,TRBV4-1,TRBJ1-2,CASSQVDEGYGYTF,TGCGCCAGCAGCCAAGTAGATGAGGGCTATGGCTACACCTTC
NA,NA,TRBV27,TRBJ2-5,CASSPVFEETQYF,TGTGCCAGCAGTCCCGTTTTTGAGGAGACCCAGTACTTC
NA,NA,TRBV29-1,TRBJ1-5,CSVVGGPNQPQHF,TGCAGCGTTGTGGGCGGCCCGAATCAGCCCCAGCATTTT
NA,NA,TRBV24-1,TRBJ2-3,CATSSPGPRTGDTQYF,TGTGCCACCAGCTCACCCGGGCCTAGGACGGGAGATACGCAGTATTTT
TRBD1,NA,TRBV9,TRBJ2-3,CASSVGTGGSDTQYF,TGTGCCAGCAGCGTCGGGACAGGCGGATCAGATACGCAGTATTTT